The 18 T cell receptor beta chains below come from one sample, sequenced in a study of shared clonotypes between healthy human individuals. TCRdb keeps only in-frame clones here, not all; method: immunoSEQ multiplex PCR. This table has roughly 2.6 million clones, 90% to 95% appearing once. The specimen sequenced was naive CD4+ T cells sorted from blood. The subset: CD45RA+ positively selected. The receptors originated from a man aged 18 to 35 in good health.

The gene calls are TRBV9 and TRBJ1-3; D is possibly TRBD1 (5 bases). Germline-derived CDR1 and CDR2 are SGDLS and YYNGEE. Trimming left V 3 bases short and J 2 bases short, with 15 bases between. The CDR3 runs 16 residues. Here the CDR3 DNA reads TGTGCCAGCAGCGCTCAAGGAGGGGCAACTGGAAACACCATATATTTT. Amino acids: CASSAQGGATGNTIYF.

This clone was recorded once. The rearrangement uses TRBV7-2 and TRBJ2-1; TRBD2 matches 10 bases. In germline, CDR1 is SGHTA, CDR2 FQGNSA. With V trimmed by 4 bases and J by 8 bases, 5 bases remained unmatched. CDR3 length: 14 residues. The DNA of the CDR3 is TGTGCCAGCAGCTCGGGACTAGCGCGTGATGAGCAGTTCTTC. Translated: CASSSGLARDEQFF.

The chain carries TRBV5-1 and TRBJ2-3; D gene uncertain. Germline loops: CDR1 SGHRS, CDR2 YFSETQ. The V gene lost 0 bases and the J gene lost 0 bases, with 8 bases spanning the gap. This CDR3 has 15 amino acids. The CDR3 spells CASSLAATSTDTQYF. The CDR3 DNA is TGCGCCAGCAGCTTGGCTGCGACTAGCACAGATACGCAGTATTTT.

DNA for the CDR3: TGTGCCAGCAGTGAACGGGACCTTAGCTACAATGAGCAGTTCTTC. Protein product: CASSERDLSYNEQFF. The J gene is TRBJ2-1, the V gene TRBV6-1; perhaps D is TRBD1 or TRBD2 (5 bases each). V was shortened by 2 bases and J by 3 bases, with 11 bases between the two germline ends. Germline assignment: CDR1 MNHNS and CDR2 SASEGT. This CDR3 is built from 15 residues.

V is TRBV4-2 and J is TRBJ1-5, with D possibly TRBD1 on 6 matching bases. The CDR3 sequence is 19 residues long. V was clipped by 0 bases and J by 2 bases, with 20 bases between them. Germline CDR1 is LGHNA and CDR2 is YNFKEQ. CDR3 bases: TGTGCCAGCAGCCAAGATGGGCCCTTACAGGGAGGGGGCAATCAGCCCCAGCATTTT. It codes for CASSQDGPLQGGGNQPQHF.

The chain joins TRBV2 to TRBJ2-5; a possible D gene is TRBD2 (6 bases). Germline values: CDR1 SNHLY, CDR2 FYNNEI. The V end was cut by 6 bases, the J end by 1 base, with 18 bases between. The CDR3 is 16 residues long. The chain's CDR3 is CASRAKGTELQETQYF. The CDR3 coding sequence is TGTGCCAGCAGAGCCAAGGGGACTGAACTCCAAGAGACCCAGTACTTC.

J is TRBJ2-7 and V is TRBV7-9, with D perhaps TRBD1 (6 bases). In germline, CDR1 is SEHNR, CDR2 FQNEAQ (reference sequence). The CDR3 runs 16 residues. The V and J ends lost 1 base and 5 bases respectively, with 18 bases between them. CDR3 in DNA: TGTGCCAGCAGCTTAGGGGATGGTGCAGGGGACCACGAGCAGTACTTC. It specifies CASSLGDGAGDHEQYF.

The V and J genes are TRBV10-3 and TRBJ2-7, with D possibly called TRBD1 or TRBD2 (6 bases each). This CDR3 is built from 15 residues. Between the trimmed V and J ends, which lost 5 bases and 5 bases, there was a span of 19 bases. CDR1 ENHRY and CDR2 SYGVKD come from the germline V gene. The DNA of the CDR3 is TGTGCCATCAGTTTAAAAGTGACGGGGGACAACGAGCAGTACTTC. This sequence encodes CAISLKVTGDNEQYF.

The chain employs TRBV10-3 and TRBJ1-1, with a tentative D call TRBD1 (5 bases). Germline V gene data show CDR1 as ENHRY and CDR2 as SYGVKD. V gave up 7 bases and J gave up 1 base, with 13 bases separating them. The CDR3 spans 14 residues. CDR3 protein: CAITPQGGNTEAFF. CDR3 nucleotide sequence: TGTGCCATCACCCCCCAGGGCGGGAACACTGAAGCTTTCTTT.

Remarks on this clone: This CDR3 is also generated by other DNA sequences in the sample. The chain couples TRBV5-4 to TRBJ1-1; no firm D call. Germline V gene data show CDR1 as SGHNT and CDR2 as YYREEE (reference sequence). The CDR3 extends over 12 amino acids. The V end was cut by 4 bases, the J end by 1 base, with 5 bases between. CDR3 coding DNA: TGTGCCAGCAGCAGGGCGAACACTGAAGCTTTCTTT. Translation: CASSRANTEAFF.

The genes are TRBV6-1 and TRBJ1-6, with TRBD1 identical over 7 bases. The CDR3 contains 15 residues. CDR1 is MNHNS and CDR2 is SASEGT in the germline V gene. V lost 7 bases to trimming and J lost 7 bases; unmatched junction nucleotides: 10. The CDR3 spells CASTPLQGSNSPLHF. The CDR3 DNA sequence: TGTGCCAGCACCCCACTACAGGGGTCGAATTCACCCCTCCACTTT.

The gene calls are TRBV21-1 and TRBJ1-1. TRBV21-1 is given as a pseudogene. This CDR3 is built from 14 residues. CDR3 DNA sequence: TGTGCCAGCAGCCCCCCGCTGGGGTGCACTGAAGCTTTCTTT. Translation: CASSPPLGCTEAFF.

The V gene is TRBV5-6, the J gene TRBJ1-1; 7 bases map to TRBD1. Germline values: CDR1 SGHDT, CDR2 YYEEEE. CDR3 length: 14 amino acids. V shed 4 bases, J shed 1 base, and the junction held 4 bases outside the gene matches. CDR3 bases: TGTGCCAGCAGCATCCAGGGGGAGAACACTGAAGCTTTCTTT. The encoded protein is CASSIQGENTEAFF.

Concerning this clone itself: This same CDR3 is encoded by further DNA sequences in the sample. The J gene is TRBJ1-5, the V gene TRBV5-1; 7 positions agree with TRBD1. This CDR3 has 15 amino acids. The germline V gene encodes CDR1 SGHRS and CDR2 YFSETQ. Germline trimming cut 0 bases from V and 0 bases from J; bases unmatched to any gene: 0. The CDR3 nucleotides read TGCGCCAGCAGCTTGGACAGGGGTAGCAATCAGCCCCAGCATTTT. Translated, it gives CASSLDRGSNQPQHF.

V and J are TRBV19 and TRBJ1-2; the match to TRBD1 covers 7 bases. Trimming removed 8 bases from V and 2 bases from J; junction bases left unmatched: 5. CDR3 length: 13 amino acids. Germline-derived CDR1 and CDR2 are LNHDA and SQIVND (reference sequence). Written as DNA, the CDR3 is TGTGCCAGTGAGACAGGGCCCAACTATGGCTACACCTTC. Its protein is CASETGPNYGYTF.

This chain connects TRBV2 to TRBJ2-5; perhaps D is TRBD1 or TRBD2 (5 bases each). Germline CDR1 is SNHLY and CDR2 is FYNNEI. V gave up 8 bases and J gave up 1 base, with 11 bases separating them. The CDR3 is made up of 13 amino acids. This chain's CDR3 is CASGTGLQETQYF. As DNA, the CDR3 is TGTGCCAGCGGAACGGGGCTCCAAGAGACCCAGTACTTC.

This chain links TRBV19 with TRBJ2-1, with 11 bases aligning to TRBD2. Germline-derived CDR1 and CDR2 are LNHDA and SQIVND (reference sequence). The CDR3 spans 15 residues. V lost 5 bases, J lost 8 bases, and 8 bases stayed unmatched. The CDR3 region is CASSASSGGWDEQFF. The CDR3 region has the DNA TGTGCCAGTAGTGCTTCTAGCGGGGGGTGGGATGAGCAGTTCTTC.

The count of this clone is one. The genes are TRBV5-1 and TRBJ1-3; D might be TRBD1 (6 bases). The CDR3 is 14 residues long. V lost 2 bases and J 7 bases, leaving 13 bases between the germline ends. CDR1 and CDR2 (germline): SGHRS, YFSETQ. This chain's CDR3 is CASSFSGQQNTIYF. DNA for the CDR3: TGCGCCAGCAGCTTCTCCGGACAGCAGAACACCATATATTTT.